This T cell receptor (beta chain) was sequenced during a study of blood T cell repertoires in COVID-19. Whole-study context: COVID-19 samples from acute and convalescent phases originated in the United States, Italy and Spain. The analysed material was cDNA or gDNA that came from T cells, B-cell-depleted T cells, or PBMCs.

CDR3 length: 16 residues. V shed 3 bases and J shed 0 bases, with 13 bases lying between them. From germline, CDR1 is SGHKS and CDR2 YYEKEE (reference sequence). This clone was picked up one time. Original processing notes: Amplifying reference gene primers gave estimates of nucleated cell counts. Sequenced by immunoSEQ multiplex PCR; TCRdb stores in-frame clones only, minus some. The V and J calls and clone size were taken over from that table, and D and trimming were inferred from the DNA. The sample lists about 90,000 clones, around nine tenths seen once, with 1% to 1.5% in the top ten. The TCR originated in a man older than 75 with active or convalescent COVID-19. Sequenced sample: peripheral blood. The genes are TRBV5-5 and TRBJ1-5; the D is unclear. In DNA form, the CDR3 reads TGTGCCAGCAGCTCATTGCTGACATATAGCAATCAGCCCCAGCATTTT. This gives the protein CASSSLLTYSNQPQHF.